The T cell receptor (beta chain) described here comes from a study of blood T cell repertoires in COVID-19. The wider study: The origin of the acute and convalescent COVID-19 samples was the United States, Italy and Spain. T cells, B-cell-depleted T cells, or PBMCs provided the cDNA or gDNA that served as material.

In the study's own analysis: Amplified reference gene primers provided the basis for estimating nucleated cell counts. Using immunoSEQ multiplex PCR, the repertoire was profiled, and TCRdb retains in-frame clones only, with some absent. V, J and clone size are taken as reported in that table, and D and trimming were inferred from the DNA itself. The repertoire includes about 180,000 clones, about 80% of them detected once, and 6.5% to 7% sits in the top ten. V was shortened by 6 bases and J by 0 bases, with 11 bases between the two germline ends. CDR3 length equals 14 residues. Germline lookup yields CDR1 MRHNA and CDR2 SNTAGT.

The sequence derives from a man between 65 and 79 years old with active or convalescent COVID-19. The chain couples TRBV6-4 to TRBJ1-1; D might be TRBD1 (5 bases). Sequenced sample: peripheral blood. The CDR3 reads CASSLTEMNTEAFF. Written as DNA, the CDR3 is TGTGCCAGCAGCCTGACAGAGATGAACACTGAAGCTTTCTTT.